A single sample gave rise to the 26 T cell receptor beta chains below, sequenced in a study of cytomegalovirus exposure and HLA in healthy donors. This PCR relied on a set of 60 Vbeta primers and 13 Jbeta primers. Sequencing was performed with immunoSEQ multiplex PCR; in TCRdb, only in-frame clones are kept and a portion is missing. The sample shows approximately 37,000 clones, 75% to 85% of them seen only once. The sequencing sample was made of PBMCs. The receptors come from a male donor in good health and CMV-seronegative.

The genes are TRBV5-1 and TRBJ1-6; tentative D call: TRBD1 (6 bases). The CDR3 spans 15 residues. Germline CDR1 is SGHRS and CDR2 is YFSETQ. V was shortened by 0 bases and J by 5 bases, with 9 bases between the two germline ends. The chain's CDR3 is CASSLDRVDNSPLHF. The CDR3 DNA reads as TGCGCCAGCAGCTTGGACAGGGTAGATAATTCACCCCTCCACTTT.

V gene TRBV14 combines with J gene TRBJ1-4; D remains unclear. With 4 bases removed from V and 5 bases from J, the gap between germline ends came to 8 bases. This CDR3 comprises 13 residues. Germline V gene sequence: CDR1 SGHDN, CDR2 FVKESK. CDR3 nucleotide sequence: TGTGCCAGCAGCCGCGGGTCGAATGAAAAACTGTTTTTT. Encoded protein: CASSRGSNEKLFF.

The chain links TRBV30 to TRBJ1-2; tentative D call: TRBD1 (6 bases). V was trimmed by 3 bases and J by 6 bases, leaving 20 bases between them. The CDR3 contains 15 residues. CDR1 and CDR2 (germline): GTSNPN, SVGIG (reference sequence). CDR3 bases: TGTGCCTGGAGCGCCGGACCGAGGGGGATTGATGGCTACACCTTC. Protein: CAWSAGPRGIDGYTF.

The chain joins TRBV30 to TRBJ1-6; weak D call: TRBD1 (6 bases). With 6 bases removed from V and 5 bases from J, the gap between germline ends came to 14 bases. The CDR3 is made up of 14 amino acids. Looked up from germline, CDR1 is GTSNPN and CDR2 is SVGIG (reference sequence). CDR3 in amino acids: CACSGGRNNSPLHF. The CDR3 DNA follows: TGTGCCTGCTCGGGGGGCAGAAATAATTCACCCCTCCACTTT.

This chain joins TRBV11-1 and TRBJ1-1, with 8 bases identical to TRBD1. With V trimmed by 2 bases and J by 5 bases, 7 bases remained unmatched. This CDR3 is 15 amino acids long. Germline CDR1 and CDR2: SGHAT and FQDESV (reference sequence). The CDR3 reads CASSLRGQGGTEAFF. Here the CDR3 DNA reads TGTGCCAGCAGCTTACGTGGACAGGGAGGAACTGAAGCTTTCTTT.

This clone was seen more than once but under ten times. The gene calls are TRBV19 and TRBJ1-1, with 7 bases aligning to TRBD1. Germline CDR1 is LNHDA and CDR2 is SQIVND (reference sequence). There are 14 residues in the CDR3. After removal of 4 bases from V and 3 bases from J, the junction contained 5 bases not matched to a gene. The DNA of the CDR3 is TGTGCCAGTAGTACAACGGGGACAGACACTGAAGCTTTCTTT. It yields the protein CASSTTGTDTEAFF.

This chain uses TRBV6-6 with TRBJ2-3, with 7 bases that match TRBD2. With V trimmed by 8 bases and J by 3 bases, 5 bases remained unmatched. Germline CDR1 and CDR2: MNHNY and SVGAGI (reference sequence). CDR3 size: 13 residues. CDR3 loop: CASCEGGTDTQYF. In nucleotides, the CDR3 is TGTGCCAGCTGCGAGGGAGGGACAGATACGCAGTATTTT.

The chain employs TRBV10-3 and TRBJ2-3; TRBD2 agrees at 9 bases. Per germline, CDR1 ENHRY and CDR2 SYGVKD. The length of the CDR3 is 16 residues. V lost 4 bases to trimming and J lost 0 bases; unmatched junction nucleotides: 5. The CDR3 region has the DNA TGTGCCATCAGTGCGCTAGCGGGGACTAGCACAGATACGCAGTATTTT. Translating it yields CAISALAGTSTDTQYF.

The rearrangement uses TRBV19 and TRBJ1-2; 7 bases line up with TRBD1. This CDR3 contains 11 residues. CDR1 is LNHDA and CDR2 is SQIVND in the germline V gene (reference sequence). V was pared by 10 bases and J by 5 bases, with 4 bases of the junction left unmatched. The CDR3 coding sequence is TGTGCCACTCGGACAGGTTATGGCTACACCTTC. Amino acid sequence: CATRTGYGYTF.

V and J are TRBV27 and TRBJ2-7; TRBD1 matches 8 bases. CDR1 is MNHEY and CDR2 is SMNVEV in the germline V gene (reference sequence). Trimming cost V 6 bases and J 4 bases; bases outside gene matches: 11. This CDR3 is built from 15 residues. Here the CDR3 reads CASRLGQGKGYEQYF. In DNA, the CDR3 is TGTGCCAGCAGACTCGGACAGGGAAAGGGGTACGAGCAGTACTTC.

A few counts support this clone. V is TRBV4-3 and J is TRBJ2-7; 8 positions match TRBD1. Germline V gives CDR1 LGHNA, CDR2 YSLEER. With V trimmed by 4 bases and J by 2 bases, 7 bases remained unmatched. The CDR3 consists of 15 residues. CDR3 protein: CASSRGQASTYEQYF. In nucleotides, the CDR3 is TGCGCCAGCAGCCGGGGACAGGCGTCTACCTACGAGCAGTACTTC.

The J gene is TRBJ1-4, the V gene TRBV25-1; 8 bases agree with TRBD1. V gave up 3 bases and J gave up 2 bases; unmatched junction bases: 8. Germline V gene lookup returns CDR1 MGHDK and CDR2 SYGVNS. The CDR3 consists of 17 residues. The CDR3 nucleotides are TGTGCCAGCAGTGATCCAACCCGACAGGGGACTAATGAAAAACTGTTTTTT. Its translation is CASSDPTRQGTNEKLFF.

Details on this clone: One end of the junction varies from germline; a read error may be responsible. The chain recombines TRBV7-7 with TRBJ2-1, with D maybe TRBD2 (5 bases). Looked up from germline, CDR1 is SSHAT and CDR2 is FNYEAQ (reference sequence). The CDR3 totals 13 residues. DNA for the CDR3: TGTGCTAGCAGCGGTCCATCGGGCAATGAGCAGTTCTTC. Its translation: CASSGPSGNEQFF.

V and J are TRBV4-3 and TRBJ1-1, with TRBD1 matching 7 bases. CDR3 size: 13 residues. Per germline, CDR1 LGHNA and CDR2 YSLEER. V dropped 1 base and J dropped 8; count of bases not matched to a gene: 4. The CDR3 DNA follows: TGCGCCAGCAGCCAAGTTCAGGGGGGCGAAGCTTTCTTT. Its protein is CASSQVQGGEAFF.

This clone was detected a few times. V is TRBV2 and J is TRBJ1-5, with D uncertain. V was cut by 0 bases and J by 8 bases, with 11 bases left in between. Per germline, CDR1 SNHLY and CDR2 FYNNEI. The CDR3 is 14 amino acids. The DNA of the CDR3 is TGTGCCAGCAGTGAAGCAGCTCCTAGAGAGCCCCAGCATTTT. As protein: CASSEAAPREPQHF.

The CDR3 here is CASKGRTGGWNGYTF. As DNA, the CDR3 is TGTGCCAGCAAGGGTCGGACAGGGGGTTGGAATGGCTACACCTTC. The gene calls are TRBV2 and TRBJ1-2; TRBD1 agrees at 10 bases. The junction had 11 bases not matched to a gene; V was cut back by 7 bases and J by 6 bases. CDR3 length: 15 residues. The germline V gene has CDR1 SNHLY and CDR2 FYNNEI.

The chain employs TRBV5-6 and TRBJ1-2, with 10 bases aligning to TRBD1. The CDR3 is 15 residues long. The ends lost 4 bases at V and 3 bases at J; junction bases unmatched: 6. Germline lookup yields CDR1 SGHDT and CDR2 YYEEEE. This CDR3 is CASSPRQGADYGYTF. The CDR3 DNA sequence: TGTGCCAGCAGCCCCAGACAGGGGGCAGACTATGGCTACACCTTC.

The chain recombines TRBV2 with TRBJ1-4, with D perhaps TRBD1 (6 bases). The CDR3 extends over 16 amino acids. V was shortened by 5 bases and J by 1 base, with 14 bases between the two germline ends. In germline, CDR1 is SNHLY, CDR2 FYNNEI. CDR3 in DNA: TGTGCCAGCAGTCCCGCGGGAGGGGGAACTAATGAAAAACTGTTTTTT. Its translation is CASSPAGGGTNEKLFF.

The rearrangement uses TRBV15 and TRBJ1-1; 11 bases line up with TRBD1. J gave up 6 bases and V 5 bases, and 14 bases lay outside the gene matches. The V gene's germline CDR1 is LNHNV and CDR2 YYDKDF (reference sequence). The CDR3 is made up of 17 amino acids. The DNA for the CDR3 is TGTGCCACCAGCTCCCGAAGGTGGGACAGGGGGTTCCCTGAAGCTTTCTTT. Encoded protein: CATSSRRWDRGFPEAFF.

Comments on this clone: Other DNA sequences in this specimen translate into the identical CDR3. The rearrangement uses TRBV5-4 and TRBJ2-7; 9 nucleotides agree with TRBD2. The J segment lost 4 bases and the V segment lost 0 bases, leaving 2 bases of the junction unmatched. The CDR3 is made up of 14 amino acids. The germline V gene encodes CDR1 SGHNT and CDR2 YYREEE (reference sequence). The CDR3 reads CASSLGGRVYEQYF. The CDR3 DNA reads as TGTGCCAGCAGCTTGGGCGGGAGGGTGTACGAGCAGTACTTC.

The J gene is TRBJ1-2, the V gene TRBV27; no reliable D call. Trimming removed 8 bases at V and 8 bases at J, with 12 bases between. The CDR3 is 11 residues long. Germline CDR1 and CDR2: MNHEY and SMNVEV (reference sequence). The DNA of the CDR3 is TGTGCCAGCGGAGGGTATGACGGCTACACCTTC. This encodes CASGGYDGYTF.

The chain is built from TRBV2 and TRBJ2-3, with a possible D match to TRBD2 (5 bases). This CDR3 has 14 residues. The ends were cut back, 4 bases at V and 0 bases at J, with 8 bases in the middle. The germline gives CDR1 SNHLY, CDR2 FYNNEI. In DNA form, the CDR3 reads TGTGCCAGCAGTGCGGGGAGCAGCACAGATACGCAGTATTTT. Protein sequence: CASSAGSSTDTQYF.

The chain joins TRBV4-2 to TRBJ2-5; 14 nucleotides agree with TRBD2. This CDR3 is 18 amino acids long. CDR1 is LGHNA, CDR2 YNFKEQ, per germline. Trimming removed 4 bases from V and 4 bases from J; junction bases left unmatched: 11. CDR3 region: CASSPMGTSGSGGETQYF. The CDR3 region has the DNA TGTGCCAGCAGCCCGATGGGGACTAGCGGGAGTGGTGGAGAGACCCAGTACTTC.

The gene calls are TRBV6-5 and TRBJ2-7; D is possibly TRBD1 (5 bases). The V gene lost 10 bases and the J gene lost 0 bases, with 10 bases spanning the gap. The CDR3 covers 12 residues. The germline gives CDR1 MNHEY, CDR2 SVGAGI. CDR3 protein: CAMPGFSYEQYF. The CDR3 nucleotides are TGTGCCATGCCAGGGTTCTCCTACGAGCAGTACTTC.

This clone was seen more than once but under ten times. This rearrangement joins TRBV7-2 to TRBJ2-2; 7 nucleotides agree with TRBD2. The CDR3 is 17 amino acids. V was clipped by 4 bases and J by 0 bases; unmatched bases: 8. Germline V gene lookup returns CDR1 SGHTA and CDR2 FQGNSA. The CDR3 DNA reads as TGTGCCAGCAGCTCAGTAGCCGGGGGGACGAACACCGGGGAGCTGTTTTTT. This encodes CASSSVAGGTNTGELFF.

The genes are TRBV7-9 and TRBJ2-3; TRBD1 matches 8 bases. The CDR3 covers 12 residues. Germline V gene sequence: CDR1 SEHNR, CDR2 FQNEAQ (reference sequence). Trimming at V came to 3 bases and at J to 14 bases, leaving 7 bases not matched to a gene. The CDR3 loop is CASSLSRTGWYF. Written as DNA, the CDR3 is TGTGCCAGCAGCTTGTCGAGGACAGGGTGGTATTTT. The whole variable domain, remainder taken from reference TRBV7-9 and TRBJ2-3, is DTGVSQNPRHKITKRGQNVTFRCDPISEHNRLYWYRQTLGQGPEFLTYFQNEAQLEKSRLLSDRFSAERPKGSFSTLEIQRTEQGDSAMYLCASSLSRTGWYFGPGTRLTVL.